This TCR beta chain was documented in a study of shared clonotypes between healthy human individuals. Study-level background: Per donor, three plates held CD4 naive cells, three held CD4 memory, two held CD8 naive and one held CD8 memory. General study results and limits: The diversity represented, both genetic and in exposure history, was limited by few donors. Naive subsets typically showed greater estimated richness than memory subsets.

Some clones are missing from TCRdb's copy, which holds only in-frame ones; the method was immunoSEQ multiplex PCR. Found here are under 2,500,000 clones, 90% to 96% of them singletons; the top ten hold around 0.13%. Germline values: CDR1 SGHDN, CDR2 FVKESK. This CDR3 is 15 amino acids long. Losses at the gene ends were 5 bases for V and 1 base for J; bases not matched to a gene: 6. Concerning this clone itself: What it binds is unknown.

Investigators divided CD4+ cells into CD45RA+ naive and CD45RA-negative memory subsets. Sequenced sample: naive CD4+ T cells sorted from blood. Noted subset: CD45RA+ positively selected. This sequence originates from a man aged 18 to 29 in good health. This chain joins TRBV14 and TRBJ2-5; the match to TRBD1 covers 8 bases. This chain's CDR3 is CASSAGQGPQETQYF. CDR3 DNA: TGTGCCAGCAGCGCAGGACAGGGACCCCAAGAGACCCAGTACTTC.